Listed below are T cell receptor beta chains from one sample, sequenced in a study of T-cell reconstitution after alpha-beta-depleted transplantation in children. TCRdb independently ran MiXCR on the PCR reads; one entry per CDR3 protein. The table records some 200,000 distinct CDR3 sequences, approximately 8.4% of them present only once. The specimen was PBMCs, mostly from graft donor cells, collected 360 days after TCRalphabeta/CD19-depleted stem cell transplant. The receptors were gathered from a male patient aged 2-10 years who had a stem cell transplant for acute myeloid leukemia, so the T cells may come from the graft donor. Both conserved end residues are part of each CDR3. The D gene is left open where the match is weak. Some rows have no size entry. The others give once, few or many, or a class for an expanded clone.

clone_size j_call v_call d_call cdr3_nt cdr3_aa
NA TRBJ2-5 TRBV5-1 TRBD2 TGCGCCAGCAGCCGAGCTAGCGGAAAAGAGACCCAGTACTTC CASSRASGKETQYF
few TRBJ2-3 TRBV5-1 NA TGCGCCAGCAGCTTGGATCCCCGGGGCTGGACAGATACGCAGTATTTT CASSLDPRGWTDTQYF
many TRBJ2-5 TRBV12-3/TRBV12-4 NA TGTGCCAGCAGTTTAGGGCAGAAAGAGACCCAGTACTTC CASSLGQKETQYF
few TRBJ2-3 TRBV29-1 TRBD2 TGCAGCGTTGGACTAGCGGGGGCCCACACAGATACGCAGTATTTT CSVGLAGAHTDTQYF
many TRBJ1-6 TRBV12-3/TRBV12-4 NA TGTGCCACTAAACAGGATACCTATAATTCACCCCTCCACTTT CATKQDTYNSPLHF
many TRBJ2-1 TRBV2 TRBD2 TGTGCCAGCAGTGTGATCGGGGGGGCCGTAGACAATGAGCAGTTCTTC CASSVIGGAVDNEQFF
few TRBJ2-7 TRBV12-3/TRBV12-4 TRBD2 TGTGCCAGCAGTCCCGGGAGCGGGGCTTACGAGCAGTACTTC CASSPGSGAYEQYF
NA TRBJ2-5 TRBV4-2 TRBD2 TGTGCCAGCAGCTCTAGCGGGGGGGCCGAGACCCAGTACTTC CASSSSGGAETQYF
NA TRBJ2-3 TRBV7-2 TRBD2 TGTGCCAGCAGCCACAAGGGACTAGCGGGGGGAGGTACGCAGTATTTT CASSHKGLAGGGTQYF
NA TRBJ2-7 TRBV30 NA TGTGCCTGGAGTGATTTCTACGAGCAGTACTTC CAWSDFYEQYF
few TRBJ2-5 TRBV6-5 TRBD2 TGTGCCAGCAGGCCCTCGGGGGGGCTAGAGACCCAGTACTTC CASRPSGGLETQYF
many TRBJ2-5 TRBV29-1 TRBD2 TGCAGCGCCCGGGGGGGGAAGCTCCAAGAGACCCAGTACTTC CSARGGKLQETQYF